The entry below describes one T cell receptor (beta chain). Antigen unknown. The CDR3 totals 15 residues. V was pared by 1 base and J by 2 bases, with 5 bases of the junction left unmatched. Germline loops: CDR1 GTSNPN, CDR2 SVGIG (reference sequence). This sample was included in a study of OX40 agonist ivuxolimab in advanced cancers. The wider study: Three patients, one with hepatocellular carcinoma and two with cutaneous melanoma, achieved partial responses. Regarding the study as a whole: Expanded clones were, on average, more numerous among CD8+ T cells than CD4+. Within 6 weeks, CD4+ and CD8+ blood T cells expanded clonally at 0.1 to 3.0 mg/kg.

Using immunoSEQ multiplex PCR, the repertoire was profiled, and TCRdb retains in-frame clones only, with some absent. The table includes roughly 77,000 clones, just under 95% detected once. This TCR came from an adult with an advanced solid tumor such as melanoma, head and neck, liver or kidney cancer. This specimen consisted of CD4+ or CD8+ T cells sorted from blood, obtained in a trial of the OX40 agonist ivuxolimab. The rearrangement uses TRBV30 and TRBJ2-7; 10 bases align to TRBD1. The CDR3 nucleotides read TGTGCCTGGAGTGGCCGACAGGGGGCGGCCTACGAGCAGTACTTC. Protein sequence: CAWSGRQGAAYEQYF.